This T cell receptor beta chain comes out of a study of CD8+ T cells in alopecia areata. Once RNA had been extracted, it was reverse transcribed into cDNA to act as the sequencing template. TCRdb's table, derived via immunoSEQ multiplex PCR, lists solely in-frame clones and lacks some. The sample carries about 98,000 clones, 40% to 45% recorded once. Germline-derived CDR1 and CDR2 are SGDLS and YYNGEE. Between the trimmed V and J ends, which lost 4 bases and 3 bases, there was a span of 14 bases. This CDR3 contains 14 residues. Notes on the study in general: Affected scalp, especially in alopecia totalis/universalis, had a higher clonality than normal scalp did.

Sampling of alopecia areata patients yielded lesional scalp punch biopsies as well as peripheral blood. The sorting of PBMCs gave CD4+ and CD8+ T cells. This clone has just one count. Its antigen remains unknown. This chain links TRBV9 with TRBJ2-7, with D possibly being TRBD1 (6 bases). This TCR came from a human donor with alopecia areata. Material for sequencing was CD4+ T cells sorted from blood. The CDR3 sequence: CASSPKTGYYEQYF. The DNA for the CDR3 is TGTGCCAGCAGCCCTAAGACAGGATACTACGAGCAGTACTTC.